What follows is one TCR beta chain and its context. Its antigen is as yet unknown. The sample originates from a study of a mutant IDH1 vaccine in newly diagnosed glioma. Looking at the study overall: First vaccine doses came 4-6 weeks after radiotherapy alone, or with temozolomide cycles. Findings of the study overall: Top-clonotype changes in peripheral T cells seemed unrelated to pseudoprogression. There were vaccine-induced immune responses in 90% to 95% of the patients.

This sample's time point: week 5, during vaccination. One vaccine dose held 300 ug of mutant IDH1 20-mer peptide and came with topical imiquimod. Donor tumors were new WHO grade 3 or 4 IDH1-mutant, ATRX-lost astrocytomas. The repertoire was sequenced with immunoSEQ multiplex PCR; TCRdb's copy has only in-frame clones and lacks some. The table has roughly 40,000 clones, about 89% seen once. Sequencing was performed on PBMCs, taken from a glioma patient whose treatment included an IDH1 peptide vaccine. This receptor was identified in a man in his fifties or sixties with glioma.

The CDR3 DNA sequence: TGTGCCAGCAAGACAGAGTCCTACGAGCAGTACTTC. Protein: CASKTESYEQYF. V is TRBV25-1 and J is TRBJ2-7; D is perhaps TRBD1 (5 bases). V lost 7 bases and J 1 base, leaving 8 bases between the germline ends. Germline CDR1 is MGHDK and CDR2 is SYGVNS. The CDR3 is made up of 12 amino acids.